This T cell receptor (beta chain) is drawn from a study of CD8 T cells in Susac syndrome. This clonotype was observed a few times. When the RNA was reverse transcribed, random hexamers were used with an input of 0.5 to 1 ug. TCRdb passed the immunoSEQ multiplex PCR reads through MiXCR, listing each CDR3 protein once. In the table there are tens of thousands of distinct CDR3 sequences, more than 90% of which are singletons. CDR3 length: 14 amino acids. CDR1 and CDR2 (germline): SGDLS, YYNGEE. The ends were cut back, 0 bases at V and 3 bases at J, with 8 bases in the middle. The sequenced target, TCR beta, came from blood CD8+ and CD4+ T cells.

The receptor's source is a human donor in good health. The chain uses TRBV9 and TRBJ2-3, with D perhaps TRBD1 or TRBD2 (5 bases each). The sample comprised CD8+ T cells from PBMCs. DNA of the CDR3: TGTGCCAGCAGCGTAGGGGGGTTAACAGATACGCAGTATTTT. It is translated as CASSVGGLTDTQYF. Complete variable domain (other parts from reference TRBV9 and TRBJ2-3): DSGVTQTPKHLITATGQRVTLRCSPRSGDLSVYWYQQSLDQGLQFLIQYYNGEERAKGNILERFSAQQFPDLHSELNLSSLELGDSALYFCASSVGGLTDTQYFGPGTRLTVL.